The text below deals with one T cell receptor beta chain. V was clipped by 3 bases and J by 5 bases; unmatched bases: 6. This CDR3 contains 15 residues. Per germline, CDR1 SGHTA and CDR2 FQGTGA. The data belong to a study of blood T cell repertoires in COVID-19. Study in general: Nucleic acid was either cDNA or gDNA, and it came from T cells, B-cell-depleted T cells, or PBMCs.

Here immunoSEQ multiplex PCR was the method, and the copy in TCRdb shows in-frame clones only, minus some. Found here are 130,000 or so clones, about 76% of them singletons; the top ten hold roughly 20%. V gene TRBV7-3 combines with J gene TRBJ2-3, with 9 bases that match TRBD1. The receptor comes from a man older than 75 with acute or convalescent COVID-19. Source material: peripheral blood. CDR3 sequence: CASSFTGGVIDTQYF. The CDR3 DNA sequence: TGTGCCAGCAGCTTTACAGGGGGCGTAATAGATACGCAGTATTTT.